One sample yielded the 29 T cell receptor beta chains listed below, sequenced in a study of blood T cell repertoires in COVID-19 (dated by TCRdb to about 2020). Preparation of the library involved the immunoSEQ multiplex PCR assay. TCRdb holds this immuneACCESS table with in-frame rearrangements only. Some clones are missing; in checked studies, unresolved V genes explain under half, and the rest has no known cause. The sample table shows about 100,000 clones, and 80% to 90% are seen once. Clones ranked in the top ten supply 5% of the sample. Sequenced sample: peripheral blood. These receptors came from a human donor in a cohort sampled during active COVID-19.

The genes are TRBV20-1 and TRBJ2-3; possibly TRBD2 for D (6 bases). The CDR3 spans 14 residues. Germline assignment: CDR1 DFQATT and CDR2 SNEGSKA (reference sequence). The V gene lost 3 bases and the J gene lost 2 bases, with 12 bases spanning the gap. CDR3 loop: CSASAGSHTDTQYF. In DNA form, the CDR3 reads TGCAGTGCTAGTGCGGGGAGTCACACAGATACGCAGTATTTT.

The chain couples TRBV7-2 to TRBJ2-3; D is ambiguous. V was clipped by 1 base and J by 2 bases, with 7 bases between them. Germline CDR1 and CDR2: SGHTA and FQGNSA. The CDR3 has 14 residues. CDR3 sequence (DNA): TGTGCCAGCAGCTTAGAAACTATCACAGATACGCAGTATTTT. Translated, it gives CASSLETITDTQYF.

This chain joins TRBV7-9 and TRBJ2-7, with 8 bases matching TRBD1. The CDR3 is 12 amino acids. V trimming: 3 bases; J trimming: 6 bases; junction bases outside the gene matches: 1. Per germline, CDR1 SEHNR and CDR2 FQNEAQ (reference sequence). The CDR3 loop is CASSLDRVEQYF. The CDR3 DNA sequence: TGTGCCAGCAGCTTGGACAGGGTCGAGCAGTACTTC.

Only a few counts were recorded for this clone. The chain uses TRBV28 and TRBJ1-3; D possibly corresponds to TRBD1 (5 bases). The germline V gene encodes CDR1 MDHEN and CDR2 SYDVKM. With 6 bases removed from V and 2 bases from J, the gap between germline ends came to 8 bases. CDR3 length: 13 residues. DNA of the CDR3: TGTGCCAGCAGGGGGCCCGCTGGAAACACCATATATTTT. Residues: CASRGPAGNTIYF.

The chain joins TRBV5-1 to TRBJ1-2; no clear D. Per the germline V gene, CDR1 is SGHRS and CDR2 is YFSETQ. The CDR3 consists of 14 residues. Trimming stripped 0 bases from V and 6 bases from J, with 12 bases between. DNA of the CDR3: TGCGCCAGCAGCTTGGACAGTCGCCTTCATGGCTACACCTTC. Its translation: CASSLDSRLHGYTF.

The rearrangement links TRBV11-2 to TRBJ2-2; TRBD2 matches at 8 bases. Germline trimming cut 3 bases from V and 6 bases from J; bases unmatched to any gene: 18. The CDR3 has 19 residues. Looked up from germline, CDR1 is SGHAT and CDR2 is FQNNGV. CDR3: CASSFYMITGGLDPGELFF. CDR3 DNA sequence: TGTGCCAGCAGCTTCTATATGATTACTGGGGGACTAGATCCCGGGGAGCTGTTTTTT. The full variable domain, rest sourced from reference TRBV11-2 and TRBJ2-2, is EAGVAQSPRYKIIEKRQSVAFWCNPISGHATLYWYQQILGQGPKLLIQFQNNGVVDDSQLPKDRFSAERLKGVDSTLKIQPAKLEDSAVYLCASSFYMITGGLDPGELFFGEGSRLTVL.

This chain connects TRBV3-1 (or the pseudogene TRBV3-2) to TRBJ2-1; a possible D gene is TRBD1 (5 bases). This CDR3 comprises 11 residues. V was shortened by 4 bases and J by 12 bases, with 10 bases between the two germline ends. Germline V gene data show CDR1 as LGHDT and CDR2 as YNNKEL (reference sequence). The CDR3 sequence: CASSLGQGQFF. The CDR3 DNA follows: TGTGCCAGCAGCCTGGGGCAGGGGCAGTTCTTC.

The gene calls are TRBV5-6 and TRBJ2-7, with a weak D call TRBD1 (6 bases). The CDR3 has 14 amino acids. V was pared by 4 bases and J by 3 bases, with 14 bases between. Germline CDR1 reads SGHDT; CDR2 reads YYEEEE. In DNA form, the CDR3 reads TGTGCCAGCAGCGTGGGACATAATAACTACGAGCAGTACTTC. As protein: CASSVGHNNYEQYF.

V gene TRBV14 combines with J gene TRBJ2-1, with D possibly being TRBD1 (5 bases). CDR3 length equals 13 residues. The V end lost 6 bases, the J end lost 4 bases, and 10 bases lay between the germline ends. In germline, CDR1 is SGHDN, CDR2 FVKESK. CDR3 bases: TGTGCCAGCAGACTTGCAGGGTACAATGAGCAGTTCTTC. It yields the protein CASRLAGYNEQFF.

The J gene is TRBJ2-2, the V gene TRBV15; 9 nucleotides align to TRBD1. The germline gives CDR1 LNHNV, CDR2 YYDKDF (reference sequence). Losses at the gene ends were 0 bases for V and 5 bases for J; bases not matched to a gene: 1. CDR3 size: 15 residues. CDR3 in amino acids: CATSRDDRGTGELFF. The CDR3 DNA reads TGTGCCACCAGCAGAGACGACAGGGGGACCGGGGAGCTGTTTTTT.

The sample holds a few counts of this clone. Distinct nucleotide sequences in the sample also encode this CDR3. The chain joins TRBV19 to TRBJ2-1; perhaps TRBD2 as D (5 bases). The CDR3 is 14 residues long. Germline V gene data show CDR1 as LNHDA and CDR2 as SQIVND (reference sequence). Trimming left V 5 bases short and J 4 bases short, with 12 bases between. The CDR3 DNA reads as TGTGCCAGTAGTTCTCTGGCGGGTTACAATGAGCAGTTCTTC. Its protein is CASSSLAGYNEQFF.

This rearrangement joins TRBV28 to TRBJ1-5; 9 nucleotides line up with TRBD1. Germline V gene sequence: CDR1 MDHEN, CDR2 SYDVKM. V lost 6 bases to trimming and J lost 4 bases; unmatched junction nucleotides: 4. CDR3 size: 14 residues. This CDR3 reads CASSPDRGNQPQHF. The CDR3 nucleotides read TGTGCCAGCAGCCCCGACAGGGGGAATCAGCCCCAGCATTTT. Drawing the rest from reference TRBV28 and TRBJ1-5, the complete variable domain is DVKVTQSSRYLVKRTGEKVFLECVQDMDHENMFWYRQDPGLGLRLIYFSYDVKMKEKGDIPEGYSVSREKKERFSLILESASTNQTSMYLCASSPDRGNQPQHFGDGTRLSIL.

V is TRBV15 and J is TRBJ2-7; 12 nucleotides match TRBD2. The CDR3 sequence is 15 residues long. Germline lookup yields CDR1 LNHNV and CDR2 YYDKDF (reference sequence). V lost 0 bases, J lost 4 bases, and 1 base stayed unmatched. Written as DNA, the CDR3 is TGTGCCACCAGCAGAGAAACTAGCGGGGGGTACGAGCAGTACTTC. Translating gives CATSRETSGGYEQYF.

This chain links TRBV29-1 with TRBJ2-2; a weak D match, TRBD2 (6 bases). Per the germline V gene, CDR1 is SQVTM and CDR2 is ANQGSEA. V lost 4 bases and J 4 bases, leaving 7 bases between the germline ends. CDR3 length: 12 amino acids. For the CDR3, the DNA is TGCAGCGTTGGGGGGGTCACCGGGGAGCTGTTTTTT. This gives the protein CSVGGVTGELFF.

CDR3 sequence reads: CSASPGKTYEQYF. In nucleotides, the CDR3 is TGCAGTGCTAGTCCCGGGAAGACATACGAGCAGTACTTC. The chain couples TRBV20-1 to TRBJ2-7, with D possibly matching TRBD2 (5 bases). V lost 3 bases to trimming and J lost 4 bases, with 13 bases between them. The CDR3 contains 13 residues. Germline V gene data show CDR1 as DFQATT and CDR2 as SNEGSKA (reference sequence).

Only a few counts were recorded for this clone. The genes are TRBV28 and TRBJ2-3; D might be TRBD2 (6 bases). This CDR3 is built from 15 residues. The germline V and J ends were trimmed by 6 bases and 0 bases, with 13 bases remaining between them. In germline, CDR1 is MDHEN, CDR2 SYDVKM. The chain's CDR3 is CASSRTAGSTDTQYF. CDR3 coding DNA: TGTGCCAGCAGCCGGACGGCGGGGAGCACAGATACGCAGTATTTT.

The chain couples TRBV28 to TRBJ2-7; 7 nucleotides agree with TRBD1. V shed 8 bases and J 3 bases; nucleotides not matched to a gene: 13. In germline, CDR1 is MDHEN, CDR2 SYDVKM. This CDR3 is 15 amino acids long. The chain's CDR3 is CASLGQAGQVYEQYF. In DNA form, the CDR3 reads TGTGCCAGCTTAGGACAGGCAGGACAGGTCTACGAGCAGTACTTC.

The chain employs TRBV5-1 and TRBJ2-2; 7 bases match TRBD1. The CDR3 is 16 residues long. V lost 1 base and J lost 2; bases outside the gene matches: 5. Germline-derived CDR1 and CDR2 are SGHRS and YFSETQ. The CDR3 sequence: CASSLTGAGNTGELFF. CDR3 DNA: TGCGCCAGCAGCTTGACAGGGGCCGGAAACACCGGGGAGCTGTTTTTT.

This chain uses TRBV14 with TRBJ2-5; D might be TRBD1 (6 bases). V lost 3 bases, J lost 5 bases, and 19 bases lay in between. There are 16 residues in the CDR3. Per germline, CDR1 SGHDN and CDR2 FVKESK. The CDR3 protein is CASSHGWGPQGETQYF. The CDR3 DNA is TGTGCCAGCAGCCATGGTTGGGGGCCTCAGGGGGAGACCCAGTACTTC.

This chain uses TRBV5-6 with TRBJ1-5, with D perhaps matching TRBD1 (5 bases). CDR3 size: 16 residues. The V and J ends lost 1 base and 5 bases respectively, with 16 bases between them. Germline V gives CDR1 SGHDT, CDR2 YYEEEE. CDR3 amino acids: CASSLSSSGIYQPQHF. The CDR3 bases are TGTGCCAGCAGCTTGAGCTCATCAGGGATTTATCAGCCCCAGCATTTT.

V gene TRBV6-5 combines with J gene TRBJ2-7; TRBD2 matches 8 bases. CDR1 MNHEY and CDR2 SVGAGI come from the germline V gene. The ends lost 6 bases at V and 0 bases at J; junction bases unmatched: 7. The CDR3 loop spans 15 amino acids. The DNA of the CDR3 is TGTGCCAGCAGACAACTAGCGGAAATCTCCTACGAGCAGTACTTC. Translating gives CASRQLAEISYEQYF.

The gene calls are TRBV18 and TRBJ2-3, with D possibly being TRBD2 (6 bases). This CDR3 is built from 15 residues. The germline V gene encodes CDR1 KGHSH and CDR2 LQKENI. V gave up 3 bases and J gave up 0 bases, with 10 bases separating them. The CDR3 region is CASSPAGISTDTQYF. The CDR3 DNA reads TGTGCCAGCTCACCGGCGGGGATTAGCACAGATACGCAGTATTTT.

The chain employs TRBV4-1 and TRBJ2-7; D might be TRBD1 (6 bases). V dropped 4 bases and J dropped 2 bases, with 12 bases sitting between them. The CDR3 extends over 14 amino acids. Germline CDR1 MGHRA, CDR2 YSYEKL. CDR3 in DNA: TGCGCCAGCAGCCGAAACAGGGTTACCTACGAGCAGTACTTC. Residues: CASSRNRVTYEQYF.

This clone came up once. The rearrangement joins TRBV3-1 (or the pseudogene TRBV3-2) to TRBJ2-7, with 10 bases identical to TRBD1. CDR3 length equals 15 residues. V shed 3 bases and J 3 bases; nucleotides not matched to a gene: 5. In germline, CDR1 is LGHDT, CDR2 YNNKEL (reference sequence). The CDR3 loop is CASSQTGTGDYEQYF. The CDR3 DNA reads as TGTGCCAGCAGCCAGACCGGGACAGGGGACTACGAGCAGTACTTC.

The CDR3 is CASSYSTERLSYEQYF. In nucleotides, the CDR3 is TGTGCCAGCAGTTACTCAACGGAGCGGCTCTCCTACGAGCAGTACTTC. The chain links TRBV6-2 or TRBV6-3 to TRBJ2-7; a weak D match, TRBD2 (5 bases). The germline V gene encodes CDR1 MNHEY and CDR2 SVGEGT. V dropped 0 bases and J dropped 0 bases, with 12 bases sitting between them. CDR3 size: 16 residues.

This chain uses TRBV19 with TRBJ1-4, with D perhaps matching TRBD1 (5 bases). Germline V CDR1 and CDR2: LNHDA, SQIVND (reference sequence). Deletions cut 3 bases from V and 6 bases from J, with 11 bases between. The CDR3 totals 14 residues. The CDR3 DNA sequence: TGTGCCAGTAGTATTTTGCAGGGCTATGAAAAACTGTTTTTT. Amino acid sequence: CASSILQGYEKLFF. Supplemented by reference TRBV19 and TRBJ1-4, the full variable domain reads DGGITQSPKYLFRKEGQNVTLSCEQNLNHDAMYWYRQDPGQGLRLIYYSQIVNDFQKGDIAEGYSVSREKKESFPLTVTSAQKNPTAFYLCASSILQGYEKLFFGSGTQLSVL.

The chain joins TRBV5-1 to TRBJ2-2, with 11 bases lining up with TRBD1. Per germline, CDR1 SGHRS and CDR2 YFSETQ. The CDR3 consists of 20 residues. V trimming: 0 bases; J trimming: 0 bases; junction bases outside the gene matches: 10. The CDR3 bases are TGCGCCAGCAGCTTGGCCCCGGGACAGGGGGGGTTATCGAACACCGGGGAGCTGTTTTTT. Translation gives CASSLAPGQGGLSNTGELFF. The full variable domain, rest sourced from reference TRBV5-1 and TRBJ2-2, is KAGVTQTPRYLIKTRGQQVTLSCSPISGHRSVSWYQQTPGQGLQFLFEYFSETQRNKGNFPGRFSGRQFSNSRSEMNVSTLELGDSALYLCASSLAPGQGGLSNTGELFFGEGSRLTVL.

This sequence joins TRBV2 and TRBJ1-1; 7 positions agree with TRBD1. CDR1 and CDR2 (germline): SNHLY, FYNNEI. V lost 8 bases and J lost 0; bases outside the gene matches: 12. This CDR3 has 16 amino acids. The DNA of the CDR3 is TGTGCCAGCGGGTCTGACAGGGCCATCATGAACACTGAAGCTTTCTTT. Translation: CASGSDRAIMNTEAFF.

The genes are TRBV4-2 and TRBJ2-5, with D unclear. Trimming shortened V by 8 bases and J by 1 base, and 14 bases separated the two germline ends. Germline values: CDR1 LGHNA, CDR2 YNFKEQ. The CDR3 contains 14 residues. The CDR3 DNA is TGTGCCAGCTCGGCAGGTGGCGCCCAAGAGACCCAGTACTTC. It specifies CASSAGGAQETQYF.